This T cell receptor (beta chain) was found in a study of human T cells and chemical hapten exposure. Whole-study context: Among samples, TCR yields varied mainly because of small differences in pooled library volume. Findings and caveats of the study: DPC sensitization did not alter TCRs above 1 in 1000 frequency.

The CDR3 spans 14 residues. V dropped 3 bases and J dropped 3; count of bases not matched to a gene: 6. Germline CDR1 and CDR2: DFQATT and SNEGSKA (reference sequence). Stated time point: healthy volunteer bleed at 6 weeks. Total RNA extraction was carried out from unfractionated whole blood. This clonotype was observed a handful of times. Its specificity is unknown. As the library was built, unique molecular identifiers were attached to individual cDNA molecules. Study processing details: A per-sample median of roughly 100,000 TCRs was observed, with a range of roughly 20,000 to 690,600. TCRdb re-called the RACE reads through MiXCR, storing one row per CDR3 protein. These V and J calls originate from TCRdb's pipeline instead of the authors' own analysis. The sample has around 80,000 distinct CDR3 sequences; 8.6% are singletons.

This clonotype originated in a male donor in good health. Some clones in this sample may be carry-over from other donors' samples. The chain couples TRBV20-1 to TRBJ2-7; TRBD1 agrees at 9 bases. The sequenced sample consisted of whole blood. Here the CDR3 reads CSASPGQGIYEQYF. The DNA of the CDR3 is TGCAGTGCTAGTCCGGGACAGGGTATCTACGAGCAGTACTTC.